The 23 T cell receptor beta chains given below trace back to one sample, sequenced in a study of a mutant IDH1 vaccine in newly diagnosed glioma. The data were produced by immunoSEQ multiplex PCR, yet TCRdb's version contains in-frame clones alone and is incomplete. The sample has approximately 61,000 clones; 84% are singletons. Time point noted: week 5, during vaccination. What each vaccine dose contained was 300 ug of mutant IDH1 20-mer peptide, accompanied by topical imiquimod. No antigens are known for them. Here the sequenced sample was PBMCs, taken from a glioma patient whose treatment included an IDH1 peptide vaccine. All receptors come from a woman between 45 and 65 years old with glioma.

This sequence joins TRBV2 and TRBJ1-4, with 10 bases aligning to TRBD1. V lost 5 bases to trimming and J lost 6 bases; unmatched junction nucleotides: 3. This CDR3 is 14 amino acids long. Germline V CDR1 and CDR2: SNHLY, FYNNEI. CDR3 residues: CASSKGQGYEKLFF. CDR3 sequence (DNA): TGTGCCAGCAGTAAGGGACAGGGGTATGAAAAACTGTTTTTT.

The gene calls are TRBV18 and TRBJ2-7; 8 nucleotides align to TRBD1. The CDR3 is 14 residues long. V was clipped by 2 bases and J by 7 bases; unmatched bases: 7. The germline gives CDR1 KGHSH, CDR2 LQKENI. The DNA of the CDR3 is TGTGCCAGCTCACCAAACCAGGGGGCCGAGGAGCAGTACTTC. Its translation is CASSPNQGAEEQYF.

CDR3 bases: TGTGCCAGCAGACGACAGGGTACTGAAGCTTTCTTT. Amino acid sequence: CASRRQGTEAFF. The V and J genes are TRBV6-6 and TRBJ1-1; 7 bases agree with TRBD1. The J segment lost 5 bases and the V segment lost 6 bases, leaving 3 bases of the junction unmatched. This CDR3 spans 12 amino acids. The V gene's germline CDR1 is MNHNY and CDR2 SVGAGI (reference sequence).

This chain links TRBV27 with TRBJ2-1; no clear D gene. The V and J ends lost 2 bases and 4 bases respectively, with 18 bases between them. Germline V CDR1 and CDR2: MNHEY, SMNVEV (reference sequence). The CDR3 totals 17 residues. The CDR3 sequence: CASSLRPLSPSYNEQFF. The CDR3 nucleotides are TGTGCCAGCAGTTTACGACCTTTAAGCCCGTCGTACAATGAGCAGTTCTTC.

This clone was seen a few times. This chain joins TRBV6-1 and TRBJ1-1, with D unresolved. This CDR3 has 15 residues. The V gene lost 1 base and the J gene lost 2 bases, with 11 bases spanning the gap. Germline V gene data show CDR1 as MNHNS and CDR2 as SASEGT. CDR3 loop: CASSEGSTPNTEAFF. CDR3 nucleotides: TGTGCCAGCAGTGAAGGTTCAACTCCCAACACTGAAGCTTTCTTT.

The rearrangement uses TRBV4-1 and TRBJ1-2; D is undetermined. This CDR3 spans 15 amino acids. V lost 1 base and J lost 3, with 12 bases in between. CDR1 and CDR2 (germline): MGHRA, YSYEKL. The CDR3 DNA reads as TGCGCCAGCAGCCAAGTCGAATCCACATACTATGGCTACACCTTC. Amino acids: CASSQVESTYYGYTF.

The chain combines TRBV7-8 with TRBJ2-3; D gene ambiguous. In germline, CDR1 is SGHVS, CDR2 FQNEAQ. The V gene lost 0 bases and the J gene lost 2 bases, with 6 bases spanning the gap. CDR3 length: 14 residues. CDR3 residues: CASSLALTTDTQYF. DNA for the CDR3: TGTGCCAGCAGCTTAGCGCTGACCACAGATACGCAGTATTTT.

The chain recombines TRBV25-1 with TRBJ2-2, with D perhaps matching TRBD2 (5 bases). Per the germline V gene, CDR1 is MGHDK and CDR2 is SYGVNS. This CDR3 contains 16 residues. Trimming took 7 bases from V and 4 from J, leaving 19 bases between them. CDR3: CASIESRGYGTGELFF. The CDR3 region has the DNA TGTGCCAGCATCGAAAGTCGGGGATATGGCACCGGGGAGCTGTTTTTT.

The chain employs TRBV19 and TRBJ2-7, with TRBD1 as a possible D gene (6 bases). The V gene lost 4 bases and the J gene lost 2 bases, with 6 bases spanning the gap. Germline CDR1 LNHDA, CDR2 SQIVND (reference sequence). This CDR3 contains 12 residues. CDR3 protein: CASSRTAYEQYF. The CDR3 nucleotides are TGTGCCAGTAGTAGGACAGCCTACGAGCAGTACTTC.

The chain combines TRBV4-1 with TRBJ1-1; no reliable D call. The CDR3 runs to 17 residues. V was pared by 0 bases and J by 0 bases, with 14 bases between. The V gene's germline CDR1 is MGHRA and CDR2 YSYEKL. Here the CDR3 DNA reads TGCGCCAGCAGCCAAGAATTTAATCGGGGAATGAACACTGAAGCTTTCTTT. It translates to CASSQEFNRGMNTEAFF.

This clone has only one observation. The CDR3 DNA sequence: TGTGCCAGCTCTCCTCGGCTCATGAACACTGAAGCTTTCTTT. This gives the protein CASSPRLMNTEAFF. The chain couples TRBV18 to TRBJ1-1; D gene uncertain. Germline loops: CDR1 KGHSH, CDR2 LQKENI. V was cut by 6 bases and J by 0 bases, with 11 bases left in between. The CDR3 is made up of 14 amino acids.

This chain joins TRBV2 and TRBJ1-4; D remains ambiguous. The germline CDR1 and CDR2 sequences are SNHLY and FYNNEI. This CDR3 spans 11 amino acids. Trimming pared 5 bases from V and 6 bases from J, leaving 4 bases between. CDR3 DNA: TGTGCCAGCAGTCTAGATGAAAAACTGTTTTTT. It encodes CASSLDEKLFF. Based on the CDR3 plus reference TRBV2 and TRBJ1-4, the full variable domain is EPEVTQTPSHQVTQMGQEVILRCVPISNHLYFYWYRQILGQKVEFLVSFYNNEISEKSEIFDDQFSVERPDGSNFTLKIRSTKLEDSAMYFCASSLDEKLFFGSGTQLSVL.

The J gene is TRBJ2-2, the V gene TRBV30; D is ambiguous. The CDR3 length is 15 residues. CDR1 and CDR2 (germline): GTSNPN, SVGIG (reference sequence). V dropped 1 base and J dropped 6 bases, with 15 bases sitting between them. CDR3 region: CAWSAGRPAAGELFF. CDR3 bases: TGTGCCTGGAGTGCGGGTAGGCCAGCCGCCGGGGAGCTGTTTTTT. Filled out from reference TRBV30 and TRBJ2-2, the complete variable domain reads SQTIHQWPATLVQPVGSPLSLECTVEGTSNPNLYWYRQAAGRGLQLLFYSVGIGQISSEVPQNLSASRPQDRQFILSSKKLLLSDSGFYLCAWSAGRPAAGELFFGEGSRLTVL.

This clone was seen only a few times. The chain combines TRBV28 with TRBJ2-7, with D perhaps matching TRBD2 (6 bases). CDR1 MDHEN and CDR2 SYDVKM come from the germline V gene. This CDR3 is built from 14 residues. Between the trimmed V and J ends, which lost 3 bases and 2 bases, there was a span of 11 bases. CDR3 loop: CASSFRTTAYEQYF. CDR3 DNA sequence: TGTGCCAGCAGTTTCCGGACTACCGCCTACGAGCAGTACTTC.

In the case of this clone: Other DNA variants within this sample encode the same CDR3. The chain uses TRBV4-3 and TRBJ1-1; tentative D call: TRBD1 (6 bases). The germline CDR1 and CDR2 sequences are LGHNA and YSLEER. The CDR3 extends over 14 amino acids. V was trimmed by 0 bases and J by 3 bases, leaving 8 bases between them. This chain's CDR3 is CASSQDRGDTEAFF. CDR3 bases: TGCGCCAGCAGCCAAGATAGGGGGGACACTGAAGCTTTCTTT.

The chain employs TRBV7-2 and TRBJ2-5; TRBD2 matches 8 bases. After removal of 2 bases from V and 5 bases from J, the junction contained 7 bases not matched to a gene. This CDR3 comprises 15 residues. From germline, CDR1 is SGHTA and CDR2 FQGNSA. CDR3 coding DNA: TGTGCCAGCAGCTTATACGGGGGGGCGTGGGAGACCCAGTACTTC. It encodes CASSLYGGAWETQYF.

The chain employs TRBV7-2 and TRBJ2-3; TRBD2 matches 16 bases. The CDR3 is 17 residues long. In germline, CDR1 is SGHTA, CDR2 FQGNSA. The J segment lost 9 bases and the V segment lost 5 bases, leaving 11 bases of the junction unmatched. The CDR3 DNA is TGTGCCAGCAGCCGCGGGACTAGCGGGGGGGCCCAGCGCACGCAGTATTTT. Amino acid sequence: CASSRGTSGGAQRTQYF.

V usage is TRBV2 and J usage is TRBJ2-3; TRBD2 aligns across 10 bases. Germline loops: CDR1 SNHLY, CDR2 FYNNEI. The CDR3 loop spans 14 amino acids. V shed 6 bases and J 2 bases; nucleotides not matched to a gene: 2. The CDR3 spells CASRLAGSTDTQYF. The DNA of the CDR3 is TGTGCCAGCAGACTAGCGGGGTCCACAGATACGCAGTATTTT.

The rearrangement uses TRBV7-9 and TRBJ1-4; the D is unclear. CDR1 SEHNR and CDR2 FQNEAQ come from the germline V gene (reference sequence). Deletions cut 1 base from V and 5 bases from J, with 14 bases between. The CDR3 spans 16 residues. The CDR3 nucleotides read TGTGCCAGCAGCTTAGGTCTGGGCAGTCTCAATGAAAAACTGTTTTTT. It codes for CASSLGLGSLNEKLFF.

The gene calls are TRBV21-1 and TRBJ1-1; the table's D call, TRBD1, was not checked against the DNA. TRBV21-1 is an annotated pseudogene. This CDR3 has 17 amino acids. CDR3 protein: CASSKAIFVQPNTEAFF. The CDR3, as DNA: TGTGCCAGCAGCAAAGCGATTTTCGTACAGCCGAACACTGAAGCTTTCTTT.

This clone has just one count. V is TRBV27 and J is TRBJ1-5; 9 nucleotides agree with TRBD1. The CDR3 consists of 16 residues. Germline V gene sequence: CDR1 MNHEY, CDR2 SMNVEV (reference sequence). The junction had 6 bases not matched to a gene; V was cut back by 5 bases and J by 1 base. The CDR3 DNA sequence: TGTGCCAGCAGTCCCCGGGACAGGGTCAGCAATCAGCCCCAGCATTTT. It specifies CASSPRDRVSNQPQHF.

The CDR3 sequence: CASSQLRVSGNTIYF. CDR3 in DNA: TGTGCCAGCAGCCAATTGCGGGTCTCTGGAAACACCATATATTTT. V is TRBV14 and J is TRBJ1-3; D is unclear. This CDR3 has 15 residues. Trimming shortened V by 2 bases and J by 0 bases, and 8 bases separated the two germline ends. CDR1 and CDR2 from the germline V gene are SGHDN and FVKESK.

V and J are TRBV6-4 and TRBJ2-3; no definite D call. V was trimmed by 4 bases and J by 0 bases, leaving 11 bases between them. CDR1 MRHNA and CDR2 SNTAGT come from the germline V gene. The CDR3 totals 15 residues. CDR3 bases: TGTGCCAGCAGTGCGACCTTGAAGAGCACAGATACGCAGTATTTT. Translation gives CASSATLKSTDTQYF.